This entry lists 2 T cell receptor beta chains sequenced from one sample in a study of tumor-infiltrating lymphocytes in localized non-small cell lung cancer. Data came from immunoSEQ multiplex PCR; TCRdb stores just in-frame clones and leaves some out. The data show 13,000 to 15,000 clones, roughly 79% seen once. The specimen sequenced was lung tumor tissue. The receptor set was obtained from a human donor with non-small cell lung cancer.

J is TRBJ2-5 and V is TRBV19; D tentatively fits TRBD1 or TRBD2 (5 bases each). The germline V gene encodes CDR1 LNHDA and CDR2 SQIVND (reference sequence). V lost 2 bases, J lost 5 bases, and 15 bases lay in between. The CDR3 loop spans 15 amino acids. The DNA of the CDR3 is TGTGCCAGTAGTATACAAGGGACGGTGGGGGAGACCCAGTACTTC. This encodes CASSIQGTVGETQYF. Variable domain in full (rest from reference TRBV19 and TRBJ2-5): DGGITQSPKYLFRKEGQNVTLSCEQNLNHDAMYWYRQDPGQGLRLIYYSQIVNDFQKGDIAEGYSVSREKKESFPLTVTSAQKNPTAFYLCASSIQGTVGETQYFGPGTRLLVL.

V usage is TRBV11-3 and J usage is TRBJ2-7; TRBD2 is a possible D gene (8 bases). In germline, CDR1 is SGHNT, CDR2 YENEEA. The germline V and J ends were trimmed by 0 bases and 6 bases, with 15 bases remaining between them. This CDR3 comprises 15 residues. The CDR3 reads CASSLEGGRTGEQYF. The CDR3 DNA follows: TGTGCCAGCAGCTTAGAGGGCGGGAGGACAGGCGAGCAGTACTTC.